The rows below give T cell receptor beta chains drawn from one sample of a study of shared clonotypes between healthy human individuals. Measured with immunoSEQ multiplex PCR; TCRdb has only the in-frame clones, and not every one. Of around 500,000 clones in the sample, 70% to 80% are singletons; the top ten hold roughly 13%. The material sequenced was PBMCs. Receptors were obtained from a woman aged 40-49 years in good health. Some clones in this sample may be carry-over from other donors' samples. The CDR3 runs from the conserved cysteine through the conserved F or W. Fields, in order: V gene, clone size, D gene, J gene, CDR3 protein, CDR3 DNA. A D gene is named only where the DNA matches it firmly. The size of a clone is reported for some rows only, either as once, few or many, or as a class for expanded clones.

V gene: TRBV25-1; clone size: -; D gene: TRBD1; J gene: TRBJ2-5; CDR3 protein: CASRGTGIGETQYF; CDR3 DNA: TGTGCCAGCAGGGGGACAGGGATCGGAGAGACCCAGTACTTC
V gene: TRBV7-2; clone size: -; D gene: -; J gene: TRBJ2-1; CDR3 protein: CASSLDRGEDEQFF; CDR3 DNA: TGTGCCAGCAGCTTAGATCGTGGGGAGGATGAGCAGTTCTTC
V gene: TRBV9; clone size: -; D gene: -; J gene: TRBJ1-1; CDR3 protein: CASSAGNRVAEAFF; CDR3 DNA: TGTGCCAGCAGCGCAGGGAACAGGGTTGCTGAAGCTTTCTTT
V gene: TRBV7-8; clone size: -; D gene: -; J gene: TRBJ2-6; CDR3 protein: CASSFTGLAPGANVLTF; CDR3 DNA: TGTGCCAGCAGCTTTACAGGGTTGGCGCCTGGGGCCAACGTCCTGACTTTC
V gene: TRBV11-2; clone size: -; D gene: -; J gene: TRBJ2-7; CDR3 protein: CASSLRAGGEQYF; CDR3 DNA: TGTGCCAGCAGCTTACGGGCGGGCGGCGAGCAGTACTTC
V gene: TRBV27; clone size: -; D gene: -; J gene: TRBJ1-1; CDR3 protein: CASSFRRNTEAFF; CDR3 DNA: TGTGCCAGCAGTTTTAGACGGAACACTGAAGCTTTCTTT
V gene: TRBV6-5; clone size: -; D gene: TRBD1; J gene: TRBJ2-2; CDR3 protein: CASRPPGTGAGELFF; CDR3 DNA: TGTGCCAGCAGGCCGCCCGGGACAGGGGCCGGGGAGCTGTTTTTT
V gene: TRBV27; clone size: -; D gene: -; J gene: TRBJ1-4; CDR3 protein: CASSSLTGAGEKLFF; CDR3 DNA: TGTGCCAGCAGCTCCTTGACGGGCGCGGGGGAAAAACTGTTTTTT
V gene: TRBV27; clone size: -; D gene: TRBD1; J gene: TRBJ2-7; CDR3 protein: CASQATGVGEQYF; CDR3 DNA: TGTGCCAGCCAAGCCACAGGGGTCGGCGAGCAGTACTTC
V gene: TRBV2; clone size: -; D gene: -; J gene: TRBJ2-7; CDR3 protein: CASKRDYEQYF; CDR3 DNA: TGTGCCAGCAAGAGGGACTACGAGCAGTACTTC
V gene: TRBV5-1; clone size: once; D gene: -; J gene: TRBJ2-7; CDR3 protein: CASSLDPASYEQYF; CDR3 DNA: TGCGCCAGCAGCTTGGACCCCGCCTCCTACGAGCAGTACTTC
V gene: TRBV5-4; clone size: -; D gene: -; J gene: TRBJ2-3; CDR3 protein: CASSLGGTSTDTQYF; CDR3 DNA: TGTGCCAGCAGCTTGGGGGGGACTTCCACAGATACGCAGTATTTT
V gene: TRBV5-1; clone size: -; D gene: TRBD1; J gene: TRBJ2-4; CDR3 protein: CASSPEYRGTNIQYF; CDR3 DNA: TGCGCCAGCAGCCCTGAATACAGGGGGACTAACATTCAGTACTTC
V gene: TRBV28; clone size: -; D gene: -; J gene: TRBJ1-3; CDR3 protein: CASSYTGTGFDTIYF; CDR3 DNA: TGTGCCAGCAGTTACACCGGGACCGGTTTTGACACCATATATTTT
V gene: TRBV10-3; clone size: few; D gene: -; J gene: TRBJ1-2; CDR3 protein: CAISESRDRGYTF; CDR3 DNA: TGTGCCATCAGTGAGTCCAGGGATAGAGGCTACACCTTC
V gene: TRBV30; clone size: -; D gene: -; J gene: TRBJ1-4; CDR3 protein: CAWGASLNEKLFF; CDR3 DNA: TGTGCCTGGGGGGCCTCCCTCAATGAAAAACTGTTTTTT
V gene: TRBV6-5; clone size: -; D gene: -; J gene: TRBJ1-2; CDR3 protein: CASSYSREGSVGYTF; CDR3 DNA: TGTGCCAGCAGTTACTCCAGGGAAGGGTCGGTTGGCTACACCTTC
V gene: TRBV4-2; clone size: -; D gene: -; J gene: TRBJ2-3; CDR3 protein: CASSQVLGADTQYF; CDR3 DNA: TGTGCCAGCAGCCAGGTACTAGGAGCAGATACGCAGTATTTT
V gene: TRBV27; clone size: -; D gene: -; J gene: TRBJ2-2; CDR3 protein: CASSQLSRRGNTGELFF; CDR3 DNA: TGTGCCAGCAGTCAATTATCACGTAGGGGGAACACCGGGGAGCTGTTTTTT
V gene: TRBV6-6; clone size: -; D gene: -; J gene: TRBJ2-7; CDR3 protein: CASSFTTSYEQYF; CDR3 DNA: TGTGCCAGCAGTTTCACGACTAGCTACGAGCAGTACTTC
V gene: TRBV28; clone size: -; D gene: -; J gene: TRBJ2-7; CDR3 protein: CASTPGRRRWGEQYF; CDR3 DNA: TGTGCCAGCACTCCTGGACGGCGACGTTGGGGCGAGCAGTACTTC
V gene: TRBV4-1; clone size: -; D gene: -; J gene: TRBJ2-6; CDR3 protein: CASSQDRGTGANVLTF; CDR3 DNA: TGCGCCAGCAGCCAAGATAGAGGGACTGGGGCCAACGTCCTGACTTTC
V gene: TRBV5-4; clone size: once; D gene: -; J gene: TRBJ2-3; CDR3 protein: CASSYPSRDITDTQYF; CDR3 DNA: TGTGCCAGCAGCTATCCATCGAGGGACATAACAGATACGCAGTATTTT
V gene: TRBV4-3; clone size: -; D gene: -; J gene: TRBJ2-1; CDR3 protein: CASSQAGGSVEQFF; CDR3 DNA: TGCGCCAGCAGCCAAGCTGGCGGGTCGGTTGAGCAGTTCTTC
V gene: TRBV4-3; clone size: -; D gene: -; J gene: TRBJ1-2; CDR3 protein: CASSPWKTGHNYGYTF; CDR3 DNA: TGCGCCAGCAGCCCCTGGAAGACAGGCCATAACTATGGCTACACCTTC
V gene: TRBV7-3; clone size: many; D gene: -; J gene: TRBJ2-2; CDR3 protein: CASSLYGLTGELFF; CDR3 DNA: TGTGCCAGCAGCTTATATGGACTCACCGGGGAGCTGTTTTTT
V gene: TRBV28; clone size: -; D gene: -; J gene: TRBJ2-7; CDR3 protein: CASSTSPDGSYEQYF; CDR3 DNA: TGTGCCAGCAGTACCTCTCCGGACGGCTCCTACGAGCAGTACTTC
V gene: TRBV18; clone size: -; D gene: -; J gene: TRBJ2-7; CDR3 protein: CASSGNEQYF; CDR3 DNA: TGTGCCAGCTCAGGGAACGAGCAGTACTTC
V gene: TRBV6-5; clone size: -; D gene: -; J gene: TRBJ2-3; CDR3 protein: CASRETTNTQYF; CDR3 DNA: TGTGCCAGCAGGGAGACTACTAATACGCAGTATTTT
V gene: TRBV5-6; clone size: -; D gene: TRBD2; J gene: TRBJ2-3; CDR3 protein: CASSLTSGYNTQYF; CDR3 DNA: TGTGCCAGCAGCTTAACTAGCGGCTATAATACGCAGTATTTT
V gene: TRBV7-9; clone size: -; D gene: -; J gene: TRBJ1-1; CDR3 protein: CASSPPDGGGMGAFF; CDR3 DNA: TGTGCCAGCAGCCCTCCCGACGGGGGGGGGATGGGAGCTTTCTTT
V gene: TRBV7-6; clone size: -; D gene: -; J gene: TRBJ2-2; CDR3 protein: CASSSGLGNTGELFF; CDR3 DNA: TGTGCCAGCAGCTCAGGACTGGGAAACACCGGGGAGCTGTTTTTT
V gene: TRBV28; clone size: -; D gene: TRBD2; J gene: TRBJ2-7; CDR3 protein: CASGPGLDGEQYF; CDR3 DNA: TGTGCCAGCGGACCGGGACTAGACGGCGAGCAGTACTTC
V gene: TRBV11-1; clone size: -; D gene: TRBD2; J gene: TRBJ2-5; CDR3 protein: CASSSVAGGQETQYF; CDR3 DNA: TGTGCCAGCAGCTCTGTAGCGGGAGGTCAAGAGACCCAGTACTTC
V gene: TRBV14; clone size: once; D gene: -; J gene: TRBJ1-2; CDR3 protein: CASSPSGEDYGYTF; CDR3 DNA: TGTGCCAGCAGCCCGTCGGGAGAAGACTATGGCTACACCTTC
V gene: TRBV7-3; clone size: -; D gene: -; J gene: TRBJ2-3; CDR3 protein: CASSLGPQGDTQYF; CDR3 DNA: TGTGCCAGCAGCTTAGGGCCTCAAGGAGATACGCAGTATTTT
V gene: TRBV27; clone size: -; D gene: TRBD1; J gene: TRBJ1-1; CDR3 protein: CASPPTGHTEAFF; CDR3 DNA: TGTGCCAGCCCCCCGACAGGGCACACTGAAGCTTTCTTT
V gene: TRBV9; clone size: -; D gene: -; J gene: TRBJ1-3; CDR3 protein: CASSPSVAGNTIYF; CDR3 DNA: TGTGCCAGCAGCCCTTCCGTAGCTGGAAACACCATATATTTT
V gene: TRBV6-5; clone size: once; D gene: -; J gene: TRBJ2-1; CDR3 protein: CASSYSPRTDDNEQFF; CDR3 DNA: TGTGCCAGCAGTTACTCACCCCGAACTGACGACAATGAGCAGTTCTTC
V gene: TRBV15; clone size: few; D gene: TRBD2; J gene: TRBJ2-1; CDR3 protein: CATSLAGPSYNEQFF; CDR3 DNA: TGTGCCACCAGCTTAGCGGGACCTAGCTACAATGAGCAGTTCTTC
V gene: TRBV5-4; clone size: -; D gene: -; J gene: TRBJ2-1; CDR3 protein: CASSLGNEQFF; CDR3 DNA: TGTGCCAGCAGCTTGGGCAATGAGCAGTTCTTC
V gene: TRBV7-8; clone size: -; D gene: TRBD1; J gene: TRBJ1-2; CDR3 protein: CASSQTGRANYGYTF; CDR3 DNA: TGTGCCAGCAGCCAGACAGGGAGGGCTAACTATGGCTACACCTTC
V gene: TRBV11-3; clone size: -; D gene: -; J gene: TRBJ1-2; CDR3 protein: CASSLDLGHYGYTF; CDR3 DNA: TGTGCCAGCAGCTTAGATTTGGGGCACTATGGCTACACCTTC